The present T cell receptor beta chain was sequenced within a study of blood T cell repertoires in COVID-19. Looking at the study overall: Samples representing acute and convalescent COVID-19 were sourced from the United States, Italy and Spain.

The table came from immunoSEQ multiplex PCR; TCRdb's copy has only in-frame clones and leaves some out. The sample holds about 180,000 clones; 80% to 90% are singletons and the top ten take around 8.6%. Germline-derived CDR1 and CDR2 are SGHVS and FNYEAQ. J gave up 5 bases and V 5 bases, and 17 bases lay outside the gene matches. This CDR3 region has 18 residues. The chain joins TRBV7-6 to TRBJ1-5; 8 bases fit TRBD1. The source material was peripheral blood. The clonotype comes from a man in his fifties with active or convalescent COVID-19. The CDR3: CASSPYVRDRGGDQPQHF. The CDR3 DNA sequence: TGTGCCAGCAGCCCATATGTCCGTGACAGGGGAGGGGATCAGCCCCAGCATTTT.